This record looks at one T cell receptor beta chain sequence and its context. This CDR3 comprises 18 residues. The V gene end was trimmed by 5 bases and the J gene end by 2 bases; junction bases not matched to a gene: 16. The V gene's germline CDR1 is LNHDA and CDR2 SQIVND (reference sequence). The data are from a study of T cell responses to AZD1222 COVID-19 vaccine. The assay was immunoSEQ multiplex PCR, and TCRdb's table has in-frame clones only and misses some. Seen here are 95,000 to 150,000 clones, about 90% observed once, and the top ten hold 4.2%. This TCR came from an adult in good health. The chain recombines TRBV19 with TRBJ2-3; TRBD2 aligns across 7 bases. The specimen was peripheral blood, collected on day 0 of AZD1222 vaccination. The CDR3 DNA reads as TGTGCCAGTAGTGGGGGGGTTTCGAGACAGCCCCACACAGATACGCAGTATTTT. It translates to CASSGGVSRQPHTDTQYF.